The T cell receptor beta chain described here comes from a study of cytomegalovirus exposure and HLA in healthy donors. General study results and limits: As a later analysis revealed, the rate of TCR association differed by HLA locus, with DRB1 most and HLA-C fewest. The majority of CMV-associated TCR beta chains were reported as apparently HLA-restricted in a later analysis. In a later analysis, common viral pathogens appeared linked to several of the most significant clusters.

Both 60 Vbeta primers and 13 Jbeta primers went into the PCR. Sequenced by immunoSEQ multiplex PCR; TCRdb stores in-frame clones only, minus some. The sample contains about 76,000 clones, roughly 85% of which appear only once. V was cut by 3 bases and J by 1 base, with 6 bases left in between. Germline V lookup: CDR1 KGHSH, CDR2 LQKENI. The CDR3 contains 13 residues. This clone appeared a few times. Its antigen is currently unknown. Within the sample, other DNA sequences also encode this same CDR3. This receptor was identified in a man aged 25 to 45 in good health and CMV-seronegative. The rearrangement uses TRBV18 and TRBJ1-1, with D possibly TRBD1 on 6 matching bases. The sample comprised PBMCs. CDR3 protein: CASSPTGNTEAFF. The DNA of the CDR3 is TGTGCCAGCTCACCGACAGGGAACACTGAAGCTTTCTTT.